Below are 21 T cell receptor beta chains sequenced from a single sample in a study of regulatory T cells in long-lasting Graves disease (dated by TCRdb to about 2021). What the time point label conveys for this sample: newly diagnosed GD, antithyroid drugs for less than 3 months. RNA was extracted from PBMCs in TRIzol for both TCR sequencing and RNA sequencing. Library construction relied on multiplex PCR. The sequencer was an Illumina HiSeq 4000. iRepertoire HTBI primers and Arm-PCR amplification of CDR3 regions were used to construct TCR beta libraries. TCRdb ran its own pipeline on the public reads, namely fastp trimming at Q25 and MiXCR clone calling, and kept in-frame beta chains. CDR3 protein duplicates are merged, each entry listing the most common genes and DNA. Recorded for this sample are hundreds of thousands of distinct CDR3 sequences; around 16% of them occurred a single time. Of the sample, around a quarter falls within the top ten clones.

These records were also assigned to another study, of T cells in Graves' hyperthyroidism and ophthalmopathy.

This specimen consisted of peripheral blood mononuclear cells (PBMCs), obtained at new diagnosis, from a patient treated with antithyroid drugs. The receptors originated from a woman aged 40 to 65 with Graves disease. Donor details come from another sample of the same person, matched by shared clones.

A few counts support this clonotype. The chain combines TRBV11-2 with TRBJ2-7; D remains unclear. Per the germline V gene, CDR1 is SGHAT and CDR2 is FQNNGV. The CDR3 sequence is 12 residues long. With 5 bases removed from V and 9 bases from J, the gap between germline ends came to 14 bases. CDR3 protein: CASSPSVLGQYF. DNA for the CDR3: TGTGCCAGCAGCCCATCTGTCTTGGGGCAGTACTTC. Filled out from reference TRBV11-2 and TRBJ2-7, the complete variable domain reads EAGVAQSPRYKIIEKRQSVAFWCNPISGHATLYWYQQILGQGPKLLIQFQNNGVVDDSQLPKDRFSAERLKGVDSTLKIQPAKLEDSAVYLCASSPSVLGQYFGPGTRLTVT.

This chain links TRBV9 with TRBJ1-1; 7 nucleotides align to TRBD1. Trimming took 4 bases from V and 2 from J; bases not matched to a gene: 5. CDR3 length: 14 residues. Germline V CDR1 and CDR2: SGDLS, YYNGEE. The CDR3 region has the DNA TGTGCCAGCAGCCTACAGGGGATCAACACTGAAGCTTTCTTT. The encoded protein is CASSLQGINTEAFF.

This clonotype occurred many times. The chain combines TRBV7-9 with TRBJ2-7, with D possibly TRBD1 on 6 matching bases. CDR1 is SEHNR, CDR2 FQNEAQ, per germline (reference sequence). CDR3 length equals 13 residues. V gave up 7 bases and J gave up 4 bases, with 14 bases separating them. CDR3 sequence (DNA): TGTGCCAGCACCCGGGACATCGGATACGAGCAGTACTTC. Translated, it gives CASTRDIGYEQYF.

This clonotype has a count of ten or more. The rearrangement joins TRBV12-3 or TRBV12-4 to TRBJ2-3, with a possible D match to TRBD1 (6 bases). There are 15 residues in the CDR3. The V and J ends lost 3 bases and 6 bases respectively, with 16 bases between them. In nucleotides, the CDR3 is TGTGCCAGCAGTTTCCGACAGGCTGAGCCTGATACGCAGTATTTT. This encodes CASSFRQAEPDTQYF.

Here the CDR3 DNA reads TGTGCCAGCAGCACATGGACAGGGGGCGGGTCGGCCTATGGCTACACCTTC. Residues: CASSTWTGGGSAYGYTF. V is TRBV11-2 and J is TRBJ1-2; 11 bases map to TRBD1. CDR1 is SGHAT, CDR2 FQNNGV, per germline. CDR3 length: 17 amino acids. The junction had 12 bases not matched to a gene; V was cut back by 5 bases and J by 4 bases.

This clonotype was detected only a few times. The chain combines TRBV6-1 with TRBJ2-2, with TRBD1 matching 9 bases. The CDR3 extends over 15 amino acids. Per the germline V gene, CDR1 is MNHNS and CDR2 is SASEGT. V was pared by 7 bases and J by 7 bases, with 10 bases of the junction left unmatched. The CDR3: CASKPGQGSYGELFF. The CDR3, as DNA: TGTGCCAGCAAGCCGGGACAGGGATCGTACGGGGAGCTGTTTTTT.

This clonotype was observed a handful of times. The chain combines TRBV5-4 with TRBJ2-3; D is unresolved. The V end was cut by 4 bases, the J end by 5 bases, with 14 bases between. CDR1 SGHNT and CDR2 YYREEE come from the germline V gene (reference sequence). The CDR3 is 14 residues long. The CDR3 protein is CASSPRQYGDTQYF. The CDR3 DNA is TGTGCCAGCAGCCCCCGCCAGTATGGAGATACGCAGTATTTT.

This clonotype was counted a few times. The chain joins TRBV15 to TRBJ1-5; weak D call: TRBD1 (5 bases). V dropped 5 bases and J dropped 4 bases, with 6 bases sitting between them. Germline-derived CDR1 and CDR2 are LNHNV and YYDKDF (reference sequence). CDR3 length: 12 amino acids. CDR3 nucleotide sequence: TGTGCCACCAGCTGGGGGAATCAGCCCCAGCATTTT. It translates to CATSWGNQPQHF.

The chain couples TRBV11-2 to TRBJ1-1, with 8 bases fitting TRBD1. Germline V gene lookup returns CDR1 SGHAT and CDR2 FQNNGV. The CDR3 loop spans 15 amino acids. V trimming: 5 bases; J trimming: 4 bases; junction bases outside the gene matches: 9. The CDR3 nucleotides read TGTGCCAGCAGCCCGCACCAACAGGGGGGCACTGAAGCTTTCTTT. Amino acid sequence: CASSPHQQGGTEAFF.

This clonotype was observed at least ten times. J is TRBJ1-1 and V is TRBV12-3 or TRBV12-4; 7 bases are shared with TRBD1. The length of the CDR3 is 14 residues. V was clipped by 5 bases and J by 4 bases; unmatched bases: 7. The CDR3 loop is CASSRQGIGTEAFF. The CDR3 DNA follows: TGTGCCAGCAGTAGACAGGGAATTGGCACTGAAGCTTTCTTT.

This clonotype came up a few times. The chain is built from TRBV19 and TRBJ1-3, with D possibly matching TRBD1 (5 bases). Germline lookup yields CDR1 LNHDA and CDR2 SQIVND (reference sequence). V lost 5 bases and J lost 0, with 14 bases in between. The CDR3 contains 16 residues. CDR3 bases: TGTGCCAGTAGTGGGGACGGGCGACACTCTGGAAACACCATATATTTT. It codes for CASSGDGRHSGNTIYF.

V gene TRBV19 combines with J gene TRBJ2-7; no firm D call. Germline V gene data show CDR1 as LNHDA and CDR2 as SQIVND (reference sequence). V lost 5 bases and J 6 bases, leaving 11 bases between the germline ends. The CDR3 has 12 residues. The CDR3, as DNA: TGTGCCAGTAGTGGTGGTGATCGCGAGCAGTACTTC. This encodes CASSGGDREQYF.

This clonotype was found many times. The chain has TRBV5-1 and TRBJ2-1; TRBD2 aligns across 7 bases. The trim removed 0 bases at V and 7 bases at J, leaving 7 bases unmatched. CDR1 is SGHRS, CDR2 YFSETQ, per germline. CDR3 length: 15 residues. Here the CDR3 DNA reads TGCGCCAGCAGCTTGGTGTTGCAGGGAGGGAATGAGCAGTTCTTC. Amino acid sequence: CASSLVLQGGNEQFF.

This clonotype was seen at least ten times. The rearrangement uses TRBV11-1 and TRBJ1-1; no clear D. Trimming pared 3 bases from V and 3 bases from J, leaving 11 bases between. The CDR3 spans 14 residues. The germline V gene encodes CDR1 SGHAT and CDR2 FQDESV (reference sequence). The CDR3 DNA reads as TGTGCCAGCAGCTTGAGTTACGGCGACACTGAAGCTTTCTTT. The encoded protein is CASSLSYGDTEAFF.

This clonotype was counted between two and nine times. Sequence at one end of the junction differs from germline and may be a read error. CDR3 loop: CASSGGVGQADTQCF. DNA for the CDR3: TGTGCCAGCAGTGGAGGGGTGGGGCAGGCAGATACGCAGTGTTTT. The V call is TRBV2, the J call TRBJ2-3; D is tentatively TRBD1 or TRBD2 (5 bases each). The CDR3 loop spans 15 amino acids. The germline V gene encodes CDR1 SNHLY and CDR2 FYNNEI.

This clonotype was recorded a few times. This sequence joins TRBV5-6 and TRBJ1-2; D remains unclear. Per the germline V gene, CDR1 is SGHDT and CDR2 is YYEEEE. Trimming left V 2 bases short and J 6 bases short, with 8 bases between. The CDR3 extends over 12 amino acids. The CDR3 DNA is TGTGCCAGCAGCTTAAGAGCGGATGGCTACACCTTC. The encoded protein is CASSLRADGYTF.

This clonotype was seen a single time. It may be a read error: a sequence one base away is much more abundant. V usage is TRBV11-2 and J usage is TRBJ1-2; D is possibly TRBD1 (6 bases). The CDR3 runs 14 residues. Germline-derived CDR1 and CDR2 are SGHAT and FQNNGV. CDR3 residues: CASSLIAGGSGHTF. The CDR3 DNA sequence: TGTGCCAGCAGCTTAATAGCCGGGGGCTCTGGCCACACCTTC.

This clonotype was counted at least ten times. The rearrangement joins TRBV7-8 to TRBJ1-6; D not certain. In germline, CDR1 is SGHVS, CDR2 FQNEAQ. The CDR3 loop spans 12 amino acids. Trimming removed 4 bases at V and 10 bases at J, with 8 bases between. CDR3 sequence reads: CASSSLLSPLHF. In DNA form, the CDR3 reads TGTGCCAGCAGCTCCCTACTATCACCCCTCCACTTT.

The sample holds many counts of this clonotype. V usage is TRBV6-1 and J usage is TRBJ1-1; D perhaps matches TRBD1 (5 bases). CDR1 and CDR2 from the germline V gene are MNHNS and SASEGT. CDR3 length equals 13 residues. With 4 bases removed from V and 3 bases from J, the gap between germline ends came to 9 bases. The CDR3 DNA sequence: TGTGCCAGCAGTGGGGACCGATACACTGAAGCTTTCTTT. Translating gives CASSGDRYTEAFF.

This clonotype has only a few counts. The gene calls are TRBV18 and TRBJ1-5; 10 bases map to TRBD1. CDR3 length: 14 amino acids. Germline trimming cut 4 bases from V and 7 bases from J; bases unmatched to any gene: 4. CDR1 is KGHSH and CDR2 is LQKENI in the germline V gene. The CDR3 DNA follows: TGTGCCAGCTCACGACGACAGGGGGCCCAGCCCCAGCATTTT. Translated, it gives CASSRRQGAQPQHF. The complete variable domain, with remaining parts taken from reference TRBV18 and TRBJ1-5, reads NAGVMQNPRHLVRRRGQEARLRCSPMKGHSHVYWYRQLPEEGLKFMVYLQKENIIDESGMPKERFSAEFPKEGPSILRIQQVVRGDSAAYFCASSRRQGAQPQHFGDGTRLSIL.

With regard to this clonotype: One junction end does not reproduce the germline sequence, and a read error may be involved. This rearrangement joins TRBV6-2 or TRBV6-3 to TRBJ1-1; D remains ambiguous. Germline CDR1 and CDR2: MNHEY and SVGEGT. The CDR3 has 15 amino acids. The CDR3 region is CASRYSTDLNTEAFF. CDR3 in DNA: TGTGCCAGCAGGTACTCGACGGACCTCAACACTGAAGCTTTCTTT.